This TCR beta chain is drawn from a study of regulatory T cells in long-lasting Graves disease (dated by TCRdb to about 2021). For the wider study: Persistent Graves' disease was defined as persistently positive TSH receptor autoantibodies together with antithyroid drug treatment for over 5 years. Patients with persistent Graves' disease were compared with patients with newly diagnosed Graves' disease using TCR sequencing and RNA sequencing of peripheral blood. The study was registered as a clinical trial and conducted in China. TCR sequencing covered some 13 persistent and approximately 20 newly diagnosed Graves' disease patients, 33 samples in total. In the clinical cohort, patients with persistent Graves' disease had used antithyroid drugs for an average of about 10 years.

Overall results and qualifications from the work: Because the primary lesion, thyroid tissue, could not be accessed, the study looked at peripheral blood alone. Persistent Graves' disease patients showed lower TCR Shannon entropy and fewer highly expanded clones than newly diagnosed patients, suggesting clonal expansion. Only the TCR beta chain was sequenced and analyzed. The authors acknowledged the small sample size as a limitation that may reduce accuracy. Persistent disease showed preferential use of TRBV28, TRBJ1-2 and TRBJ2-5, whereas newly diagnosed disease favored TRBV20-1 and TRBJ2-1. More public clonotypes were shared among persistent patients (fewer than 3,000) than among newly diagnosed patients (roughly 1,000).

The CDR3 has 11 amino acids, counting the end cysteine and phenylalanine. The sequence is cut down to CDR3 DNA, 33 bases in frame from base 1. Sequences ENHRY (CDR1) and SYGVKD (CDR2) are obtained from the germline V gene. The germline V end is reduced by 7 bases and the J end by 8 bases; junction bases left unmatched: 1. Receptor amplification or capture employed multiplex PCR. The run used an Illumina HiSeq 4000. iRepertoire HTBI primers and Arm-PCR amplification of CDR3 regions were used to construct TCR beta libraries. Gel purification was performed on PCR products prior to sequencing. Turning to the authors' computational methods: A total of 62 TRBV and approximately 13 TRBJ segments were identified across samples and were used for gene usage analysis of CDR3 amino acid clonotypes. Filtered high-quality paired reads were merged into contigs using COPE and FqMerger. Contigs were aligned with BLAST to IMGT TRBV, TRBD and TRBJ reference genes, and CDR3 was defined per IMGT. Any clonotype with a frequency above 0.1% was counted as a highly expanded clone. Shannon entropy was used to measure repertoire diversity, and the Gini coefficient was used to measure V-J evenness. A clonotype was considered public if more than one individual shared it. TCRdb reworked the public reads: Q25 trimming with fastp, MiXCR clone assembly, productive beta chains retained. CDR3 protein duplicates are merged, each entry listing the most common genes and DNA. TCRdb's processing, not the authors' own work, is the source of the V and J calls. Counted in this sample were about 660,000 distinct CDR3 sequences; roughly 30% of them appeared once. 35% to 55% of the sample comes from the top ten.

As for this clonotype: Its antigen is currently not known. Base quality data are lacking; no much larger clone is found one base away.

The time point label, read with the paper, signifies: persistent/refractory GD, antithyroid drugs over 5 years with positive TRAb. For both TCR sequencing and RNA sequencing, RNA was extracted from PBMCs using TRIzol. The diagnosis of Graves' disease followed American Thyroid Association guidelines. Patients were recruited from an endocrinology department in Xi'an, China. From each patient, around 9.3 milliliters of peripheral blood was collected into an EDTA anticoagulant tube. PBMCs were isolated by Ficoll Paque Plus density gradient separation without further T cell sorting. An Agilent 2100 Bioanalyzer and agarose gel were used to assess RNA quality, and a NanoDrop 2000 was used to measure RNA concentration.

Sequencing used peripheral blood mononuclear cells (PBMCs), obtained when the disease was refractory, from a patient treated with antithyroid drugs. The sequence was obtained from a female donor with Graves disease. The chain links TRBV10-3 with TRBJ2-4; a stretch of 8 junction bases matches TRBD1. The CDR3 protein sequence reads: CAIKTGDIQYF. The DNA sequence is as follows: TGTGCCATCAAGACAGGGGACATTCAGTACTTC.